This TCR beta chain appears in the sequencing data of a study of T cell repertoires in cytomegalovirus infection. V lost 2 bases, J lost 6 bases, and 19 bases lay in between. Germline lookup yields CDR1 MNHEY and CDR2 SVGAGI. The CDR3 sequence is 16 residues long. From the reads, TCRdb called clonotypes with MiXCR, one entry per CDR3 protein. Of roughly 600,000 distinct CDR3 sequences in the sample, roughly 26% were seen once. J is TRBJ1-2 and V is TRBV6-5; D is unclear. What was sequenced was CD8+ T cells from PBMCs. This TCR came from a human donor in good health (CMV status not recorded). Some clones in this sample may be carry-over from other donors' samples. The CDR3 is CASSYRRSGLIDGYTF. The CDR3 DNA follows: TGTGCCAGCAGTTACCGGAGGTCAGGTTTGATCGATGGCTACACCTTC.